This T cell receptor (beta chain) appears in the sequencing data of a study of OX40 agonist ivuxolimab in advanced cancers. Study-wide results and caveats: At doses 0.1 to 3.0 mg/kg, CD4+ and CD8+ clones expanded.

Trimming cost V 5 bases and J 1 base, with 8 bases left between them. The CDR3 has 14 amino acids. In germline, CDR1 is MDHEN, CDR2 SYDVKM. Note on this clone: Its specificity is unknown.

Sequencing was performed with immunoSEQ multiplex PCR; in TCRdb, only in-frame clones are kept and a portion is missing. Of 62,000 or so clones in the sample, roughly 81% are singletons; the top ten hold around 9.8%. Blood specimens came from baseline, cycle 4 day 1, and cycle 7 day 1. This chain links TRBV28 with TRBJ2-2; tentative D call: TRBD1 (5 bases). This receptor was obtained from an adult with an advanced solid tumor such as melanoma, head and neck, liver or kidney cancer. Sequenced here: CD4+ or CD8+ T cells sorted from blood, sampled in a trial of the OX40 agonist ivuxolimab. CDR3 nucleotides: TGTGCCAGCAGTGCCGGACAGAACACCGGGGAGCTGTTTTTT. Protein sequence: CASSAGQNTGELFF.